These 3 T cell receptor beta chains originate from one sample sequenced in a study of identical twins. TCRdb called the 5' RACE reads again in MiXCR, with one record for every CDR3 protein. The sample contains 700,000 to 950,000 distinct CDR3 sequences, roughly 12% of which appear only once. These same data were also listed under a study on yellow fever vaccine responses in identical twins.

The source material was PBMCs. These receptors came from a woman under 30 in good health.

This rearrangement joins TRBV7-9 to TRBJ2-7; D is perhaps TRBD2 (6 bases). CDR1 is SEHNR and CDR2 is FQNEAQ in the germline V gene (reference sequence). V lost 2 bases and J lost 2, with 10 bases in between. The CDR3 spans 14 residues. As DNA, the CDR3 is TGTGCCAGCAGCTTACTAGCGCCAACCTACGAGCAGTACTTC. This translates into CASSLLAPTYEQYF.

Regarding this clonotype: This may come from a read error, since a much larger clone is one base off. The V and J genes are TRBV29-1 and TRBJ1-5; unclear D gene. The length of the CDR3 is 14 residues. Per the germline V gene, CDR1 is SQVTM and CDR2 is ANQGSEA. Trimming shortened V by 6 bases and J by 2 bases, and 14 bases separated the two germline ends. The DNA for the CDR3 is TGCAGCGTATCTTGGTCAGGCGGCAATCAGCCCCAGCATTTT. Its protein is CSVSWSGGNQPQHF.

The chain has TRBV6-2 or TRBV6-3 and TRBJ2-1; TRBD1 agrees at 9 bases. This CDR3 region has 14 residues. J gave up 8 bases and V 5 bases, and 7 bases lay outside the gene matches. Germline-derived CDR1 and CDR2 are MNHEY and SVGEGT. DNA of the CDR3: TGTGCCAGCAGTCCCGGGACAGGGAGTGATGAGCAGTTCTTC. It translates to CASSPGTGSDEQFF.